This paragraph covers one T cell receptor (beta chain) sequence. As yet, its antigen is unknown. The sample originates from a study of T cell repertoires in cytomegalovirus infection. The study's findings and limits: The ex vivo response showed dominance by HLA-C-restricted CMV-specific TCR beta clonotypes.

Germline CDR1 LNHDA, CDR2 SQIVND (reference sequence). The CDR3 runs to 17 residues. J gave up 2 bases and V 1 base, and 10 bases lay outside the gene matches. MiXCR, run by TCRdb on the reads, gives a single entry per CDR3 protein. The sample lists 300,000 or so distinct CDR3 sequences; more than 20% were seen once. The V call is TRBV19, the J call TRBJ1-2; 7 positions agree with TRBD1. The specimen comprised cultured PBMCs, sampled from culture after CMV antigen stimulation. This TCR was recovered from a human donor in good health (CMV status not recorded). Some clones in this sample may be carry-over from other donors' samples. CDR3 in amino acids: CASSIVSGRGQNYGYTF. DNA for the CDR3: TGTGCCAGTAGTATAGTTTCCGGGAGGGGGCAAAACTATGGCTACACCTTC. Together with reference TRBV19 and TRBJ1-2, the CDR3 gives the full variable domain: DGGITQSPKYLFRKEGQNVTLSCEQNLNHDAMYWYRQDPGQGLRLIYYSQIVNDFQKGDIAEGYSVSREKKESFPLTVTSAQKNPTAFYLCASSIVSGRGQNYGYTFGSGTRLTVV.